A single sample gave rise to the 22 T cell receptor beta chains below, sequenced in a study of CD4 and CD8 cells across lung adenocarcinoma regions. MiXCR was run by TCRdb on the PCR reads, yielding one entry per CDR3 protein. The repertoire holds about 19,000 distinct CDR3 sequences, with 50% as singletons. Sequenced input: CD8+ T cells from the margin of a lung tumor. The receptors were sampled from a male donor with lung adenocarcinoma. The CD4 and CD8 labels of this study may be unreliable.

This clonotype was detected a few times. The chain couples TRBV6-5 to TRBJ2-1, with 7 bases fitting TRBD1. The CDR3 sequence is 11 residues long. From germline, CDR1 is MNHEY and CDR2 SVGAGI. V lost 2 bases and J lost 13; bases outside the gene matches: 2. CDR3 in DNA: TGTGCCAGCAGTTACCAGGGGGTCCAGTTCTTC. This gives the protein CASSYQGVQFF.

The CDR3 DNA reads TGTGCCAGCAGCTTATCTGTTCCGCGACGTAGCGGGCTTTCCTACGAGCAGTACTTC. Translating it yields CASSLSVPRRSGLSYEQYF. This chain joins TRBV11-2 and TRBJ2-7, with 7 bases fitting TRBD2. Unmatched junction bases numbered 17, after V lost 2 bases and J lost 1 base. This CDR3 spans 19 amino acids. CDR1 and CDR2 (germline): SGHAT, FQNNGV.

The rearrangement uses TRBV6-1 and TRBJ1-2; D gene uncertain. The germline V gene encodes CDR1 MNHNS and CDR2 SASEGT. V was clipped by 8 bases and J by 1 base, with 14 bases between them. This CDR3 is built from 14 residues. The CDR3 DNA reads TGTGCCAGCTCCTCCCCGCGGGGTAACTATGGCTACACCTTC. This translates into CASSSPRGNYGYTF.

The chain has TRBV6-1 and TRBJ2-5; D is undetermined. CDR3 length: 18 amino acids. V was clipped by 0 bases and J by 0 bases, with 17 bases between them. The germline V gene encodes CDR1 MNHNS and CDR2 SASEGT. CDR3 sequence: CASSEARTSLLYQETQYF. As DNA, the CDR3 is TGTGCCAGCAGTGAAGCGCGTACGAGTCTTCTGTACCAAGAGACCCAGTACTTC.

Comments on this clonotype: One end of the junction fails to match germline, which may point to a read error. The chain recombines TRBV10-2 with TRBJ2-4; the match to TRBD1 covers 8 bases. The CDR3 consists of 14 residues. CDR1 is WSHSY, CDR2 SAAADI, per germline. The CDR3 DNA sequence: TGCCGCGTCAGGGGGCTGGGAGCCAAAAACATGCAGTATTTC. This translates into CRVRGLGAKNMQYF.

Worth noting for this clonotype: Compared with germline, one end of the junction differs, possibly owing to a read error. The chain couples TRBV6-1 to TRBJ2-4, with 7 nucleotides matching TRBD2. The CDR3 contains 16 residues. From germline, CDR1 is MNHNS and CDR2 SASEGT. This chain's CDR3 is CASREAGLGAKNMQYF. The DNA of the CDR3 is TGTGCCAGCCGTGAAGCGGGGCTGGGAGCCAAAAACATGCAGTACTTC.

In its sample, this clonotype was seen many times. V gene TRBV10-3 combines with J gene TRBJ2-6, with D tentatively TRBD1 or TRBD2 (5 bases each). CDR1 is ENHRY and CDR2 is SYGVKD in the germline V gene. This CDR3 has 16 residues. V was shortened by 5 bases and J by 2 bases, with 13 bases between the two germline ends. The CDR3, as DNA: TGTGCCATCAGTCTGGGACCGCAAGCTGGGGCCAACGTCCTGACTTTC. Its translation: CAISLGPQAGANVLTF.

The chain links TRBV5-1 to TRBJ2-1, with D maybe TRBD2 (6 bases). V dropped 3 bases and J dropped 6 bases, with 13 bases sitting between them. Germline CDR1 reads SGHRS; CDR2 reads YFSETQ. CDR3 size: 14 residues. The CDR3 region is CASSSGLTPNEQFF. For the CDR3, the DNA is TGCGCCAGCAGCTCGGGACTCACTCCCAATGAGCAGTTCTTC.

V is TRBV4-1 and J is TRBJ1-6; D is uncertain. Looked up from germline, CDR1 is MGHRA and CDR2 is YSYEKL. With 4 bases removed from V and 7 bases from J, the gap between germline ends came to 8 bases. This CDR3 has 13 residues. The CDR3: CASSPRHNSPLHF. The DNA of the CDR3 is TGCGCCAGCAGCCCCCGCCACAATTCACCCCTCCACTTT.

The gene calls are TRBV20-1 and TRBJ2-6; TRBD1 matches 11 bases. From germline, CDR1 is DFQATT and CDR2 SNEGSKA (reference sequence). The CDR3 extends over 17 amino acids. V lost 5 bases, J lost 0 bases, and 6 bases stayed unmatched. This CDR3 is CSARRDRGSSGANVLTF. The CDR3 coding sequence is TGCAGTGCTCGCCGGGACAGGGGGTCCTCTGGGGCCAACGTCCTGACTTTC.

Sample share makes this clonotype medium-sized (0.01 to 0.1%). The rearrangement uses TRBV6-5 and TRBJ2-5; D is ambiguous. The germline V gene has CDR1 MNHEY and CDR2 SVGAGI. This CDR3 is 12 amino acids long. V shed 4 bases and J shed 2 bases, with 5 bases lying between them. CDR3 coding DNA: TGTGCCAGCAGTTGGGATCAAGAGACCCAGTACTTC. Translating gives CASSWDQETQYF.

This clonotype has at least ten counts. The chain links TRBV6-1 to TRBJ1-1; D not resolved. The CDR3 is 12 amino acids. Trimming stripped 3 bases from V and 8 bases from J, with 10 bases between. Germline loops: CDR1 MNHNS, CDR2 SASEGT. CDR3 sequence: CASSDDLGEAFF. The CDR3 DNA reads as TGTGCCAGCAGTGACGACCTGGGGGAAGCTTTCTTT.

The chain has TRBV10-2 and TRBJ2-1; TRBD2 matches at 8 bases. Losses at the gene ends were 4 bases for V and 6 bases for J; bases not matched to a gene: 11. Germline assignment: CDR1 WSHSY and CDR2 SAAADI. The CDR3 consists of 16 residues. CDR3 DNA: TGCGCCAGCAGTGCCGGGGGGGGACTAGGGGGCAATGAGCAGTTCTTC. It specifies CASSAGGGLGGNEQFF.

Many counts were recorded for this clonotype. Relative to the germline gene, one junction end is altered; a read error may explain this. The chain is built from TRBV7-7 and TRBJ2-1; D may correspond to TRBD1 or TRBD2 (5 bases each). From germline, CDR1 is SSHAT and CDR2 FNYEAQ (reference sequence). CDR3 size: 13 residues. The CDR3 loop is CASSLGDVDEQFF. The CDR3 bases are TGTGCTAGCAGCTTAGGGGACGTGGATGAGCAGTTCTTC. The full variable domain, with the rest looked up from reference TRBV7-7 and TRBJ2-1, is GAGVSQSPRYKVTKRGQDVTLRCDPISSHATLYWYQQALGQGPEFLTYFNYEAQPDKSGLPSDRFSAERPEGSISTLTIQRTEQRDSAMYRCASSLGDVDEQFFGPGTRLTVL.

This clonotype was seen a handful of times. The J gene is TRBJ2-5, the V gene TRBV12-3 or TRBV12-4; tentatively, D is TRBD1 (5 bases). The J call could be wrong; TRBJ2-7 is a better fit for the DNA end. The CDR3 loop spans 14 amino acids. CDR3 sequence (DNA): TGTGCCAGCAACCCGTCAGGGCGGACCTACGAGCAGTACTTC. Its protein product is CASNPSGRTYEQYF.

This clonotype was picked up many times. The chain has TRBV4-1 and TRBJ2-7, with no clear D. In germline, CDR1 is MGHRA, CDR2 YSYEKL. This CDR3 comprises 14 residues. Trimming pared 2 bases from V and 1 base from J, leaving 9 bases between. CDR3 in amino acids: CASSQMDGSYEQYF. CDR3 DNA sequence: TGCGCCAGCAGCCAAATGGACGGATCCTACGAGCAGTACTTC.

This clonotype has ten or more counts. V gene TRBV27 combines with J gene TRBJ2-3; D gene uncertain. The CDR3 length is 15 residues. Per the germline V gene, CDR1 is MNHEY and CDR2 is SMNVEV (reference sequence). V was pared by 3 bases and J by 4 bases, with 14 bases between. CDR3 region: CASSFLGPIADTQYF. In DNA form, the CDR3 reads TGTGCCAGCAGTTTTCTAGGCCCCATCGCAGATACGCAGTATTTT.

This clonotype ranks as medium-sized. The V and J genes are TRBV6-2 or TRBV6-3 and TRBJ2-1; TRBD2 matches 10 bases. CDR1 MNHEY and CDR2 SVGEGT come from the germline V gene. This CDR3 region has 15 residues. The ends lost 6 bases at V and 10 bases at J; junction bases unmatched: 12. For the CDR3, the DNA is TGTGCCAGCAGGAGAAGGGGGACTAGCGCTTGGGAGCAGTTCTTC. Amino acids: CASRRRGTSAWEQFF.

The genes are TRBV5-1 and TRBJ2-3; 7 nucleotides agree with TRBD1. The CDR3 length is 15 residues. Germline V gene lookup returns CDR1 SGHRS and CDR2 YFSETQ. V lost 1 base, J lost 5 bases, and 7 bases stayed unmatched. The CDR3 protein is CASSLTGTEGDTQYF. CDR3 nucleotide sequence: TGCGCCAGCAGCTTGACCGGGACAGAGGGAGATACGCAGTATTTT.

The chain couples TRBV27 to TRBJ2-7; perhaps TRBD2 as D (6 bases). This CDR3 is built from 15 residues. Germline CDR1 MNHEY, CDR2 SMNVEV (reference sequence). The V end was cut by 2 bases, the J end by 2 bases, with 13 bases between. The CDR3, as DNA: TGTGCCAGCAGTTTAACCCGGGACTCAACCTACGAGCAGTACTTC. It translates to CASSLTRDSTYEQYF.

By its share, this clonotype is medium-sized (0.01 to 0.1%). The J gene is TRBJ1-6, the V gene TRBV6-1; tentative D call: TRBD1 (6 bases). This CDR3 has 15 amino acids. The germline gives CDR1 MNHNS, CDR2 SASEGT. Trimming took 6 bases from V and 6 from J, leaving 15 bases between them. The CDR3 DNA reads TGTGCCAGCAGGCCCTACAGCAGGGGTAATTCACCCCTCCACTTT. Translation: CASRPYSRGNSPLHF.

CDR3: CASSETWTSGTNTQYF. DNA for the CDR3: TGTGCCAGCAGTGAAACGTGGACTAGCGGGACAAATACGCAGTATTTT. The rearrangement uses TRBV6-1 and TRBJ2-1, with TRBD2 identical over 12 bases. Matching the DNA end better, TRBJ2-3 makes the J call doubtful. This CDR3 is built from 16 residues. Germline CDR1 MNHNS, CDR2 SASEGT.